One sample yielded the 7 T cell receptor beta chains listed below, sequenced in a study of blood T cell repertoires in COVID-19. Produced via immunoSEQ multiplex PCR; TCRdb's table is partial and in-frame only. Of under 200,000 clones listed, approximately 80% were seen once; the top ten hold roughly 15%. Sequencing used peripheral blood. These receptors originate from a woman aged 65 to 85 with COVID-19, enrolled during active disease.

This CDR3 reads CASSQEARASPLHF. In nucleotides, the CDR3 is TGTGCCAGCAGCCAAGAGGCCAGGGCTTCACCCCTCCACTTT. J is TRBJ1-6 and V is TRBV14, with a tentative D call TRBD1 (5 bases). The CDR3 is made up of 14 amino acids. V lost 0 bases, J lost 9 bases, and 9 bases lay in between. Germline V lookup: CDR1 SGHDN, CDR2 FVKESK.

For the CDR3, the DNA is TGTGCCAGCAGCTTAGGCCGGGGACTAGCGTTTTACAATGAGCAGTTCTTC. Its protein product is CASSLGRGLAFYNEQFF. The V call is TRBV13, the J call TRBJ2-1, with TRBD2 matching over 10 bases. Germline V CDR1 and CDR2: PRHDT, FYEKMQ (reference sequence). This CDR3 region has 17 residues. The junction had 6 bases not matched to a gene; V was cut back by 0 bases and J by 4 bases.

CDR3 loop: CASSLGTREGPETQYF. The CDR3 coding sequence is TGCGCCAGCAGCTTAGGTACGCGGGAGGGTCCAGAGACCCAGTACTTC. The rearrangement uses TRBV5-1 and TRBJ2-5; TRBD2 aligns across 9 bases. Looked up from germline, CDR1 is SGHRS and CDR2 is YFSETQ. CDR3 size: 16 residues. J gave up 4 bases and V 2 bases, and 9 bases lay outside the gene matches.

The chain joins TRBV6-6 to TRBJ2-3; 8 bases are a match to TRBD1. The CDR3 is 15 residues long. Trimming removed 3 bases from V and 7 bases from J; junction bases left unmatched: 9. Germline V lookup: CDR1 MNHNY, CDR2 SVGAGI (reference sequence). This CDR3 reads CASSYTDRGGNTQYF. In nucleotides, the CDR3 is TGTGCCAGCAGTTATACCGACAGGGGTGGAAATACGCAGTATTTT.

The V and J genes are TRBV6-6 and TRBJ2-3, with no clear D. The CDR3 sequence is 12 residues long. V was trimmed by 6 bases and J by 6 bases, leaving 10 bases between them. Germline V lookup: CDR1 MNHNY, CDR2 SVGAGI (reference sequence). The CDR3 sequence: CASRPVGDTQYF. In DNA, the CDR3 is TGTGCCAGCAGGCCGGTGGGCGATACGCAGTATTTT.

This clone was found once. The J gene is TRBJ2-7, the V gene TRBV5-6; D perhaps matches TRBD1 (6 bases). Looked up from germline, CDR1 is SGHDT and CDR2 is YYEEEE. This CDR3 comprises 14 residues. V gave up 7 bases and J gave up 4 bases, with 18 bases separating them. CDR3 nucleotide sequence: TGTGCCAGCGGAAACACAGGGATCTCTTACGAGCAGTACGTC. Translated: CASGNTGISYEQYV.

DNA for the CDR3: TGTGCCAGCAGGAAAAGGGGGCTTTTCGAAAAACTGTTTTTT. This codes for CASRKRGLFEKLFF. This sequence joins TRBV6-5 and TRBJ1-4; 7 bases match TRBD1. The junction had 9 bases not matched to a gene; V was cut back by 6 bases and J by 8 bases. Per germline, CDR1 MNHEY and CDR2 SVGAGI. The CDR3 sequence is 14 residues long.